This T cell receptor beta chain was sequenced in a study of blood T cell repertoires in COVID-19. Study at large: Both acute and convalescent COVID-19 samples were obtained from the United States, Italy and Spain. T cells, B-cell-depleted T cells, or PBMCs supplied cDNA or gDNA.

The CDR3 consists of 15 residues. Trimming at V came to 4 bases and at J to 8 bases, leaving 10 bases not matched to a gene. Looked up from germline, CDR1 is LNHNV and CDR2 is YYDKDF (reference sequence). The data were produced by immunoSEQ multiplex PCR, yet TCRdb's version contains in-frame clones alone and is incomplete. Of 80,000 to 85,000 clones in the sample, 70% to 85% are singletons; the top ten hold about an eighth. This clone was seen just once. The sequence was collected from a human donor in a cohort sampled during active COVID-19. Source material: peripheral blood. V is TRBV15 and J is TRBJ1-1; TRBD1 agrees at 10 bases. As DNA, the CDR3 is TGTGCCACCAGCAAGGACAGGGGGGACAAGGGCGAAGCTTTCTTT. This codes for CATSKDRGDKGEAFF. Filled out from reference TRBV15 and TRBJ1-1, the complete variable domain reads DAMVIQNPRYQVTQFGKPVTLSCSQTLNHNVMYWYQQKSSQAPKLLFHYYDKDFNNEADTPDNFQSRRPNTSFCFLDIRSPGLGDTAMYLCATSKDRGDKGEAFFGQGTRLTVV.